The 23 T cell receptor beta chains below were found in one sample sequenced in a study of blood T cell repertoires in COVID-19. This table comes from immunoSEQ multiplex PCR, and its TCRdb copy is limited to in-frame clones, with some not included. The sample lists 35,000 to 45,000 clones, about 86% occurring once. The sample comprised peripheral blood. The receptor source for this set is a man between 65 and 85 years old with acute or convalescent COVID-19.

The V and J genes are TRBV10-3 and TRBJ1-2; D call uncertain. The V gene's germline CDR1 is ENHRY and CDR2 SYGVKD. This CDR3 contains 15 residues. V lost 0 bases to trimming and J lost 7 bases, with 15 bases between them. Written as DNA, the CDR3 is TGTGCCATCAGTGAGTCGGGCCGAAGCTCAAGTGGCTACACCTTC. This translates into CAISESGRSSSGYTF.

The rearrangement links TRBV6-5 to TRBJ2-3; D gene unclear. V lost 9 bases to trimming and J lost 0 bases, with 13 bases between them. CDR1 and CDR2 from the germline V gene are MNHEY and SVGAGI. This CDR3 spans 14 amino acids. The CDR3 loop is CASSDSISTDTQYF. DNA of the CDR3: TGTGCCAGTTCCGACTCGATTAGCACAGATACGCAGTATTTT.

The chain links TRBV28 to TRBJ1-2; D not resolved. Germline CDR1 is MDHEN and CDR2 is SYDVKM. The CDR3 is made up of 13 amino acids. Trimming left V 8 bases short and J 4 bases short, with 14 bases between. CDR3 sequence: CASRSDMAYGYTF. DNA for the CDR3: TGTGCCAGCCGCTCAGATATGGCCTATGGCTACACCTTC.

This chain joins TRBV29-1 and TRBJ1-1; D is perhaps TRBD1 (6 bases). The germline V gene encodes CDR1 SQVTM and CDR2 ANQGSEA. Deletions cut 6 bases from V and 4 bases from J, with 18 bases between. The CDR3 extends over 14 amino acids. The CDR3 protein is CSVRQARGSTEAFF. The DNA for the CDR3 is TGCAGCGTCCGACAGGCGCGAGGGAGCACTGAAGCTTTCTTT.

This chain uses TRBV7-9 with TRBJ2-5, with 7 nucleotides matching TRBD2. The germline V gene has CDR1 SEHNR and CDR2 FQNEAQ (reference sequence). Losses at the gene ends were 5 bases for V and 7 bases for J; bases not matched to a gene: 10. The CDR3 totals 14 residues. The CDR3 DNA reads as TGTGCCAGCAGCCCGAAGCCGGGGGGAGGGACCCAGTACTTC. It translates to CASSPKPGGGTQYF.

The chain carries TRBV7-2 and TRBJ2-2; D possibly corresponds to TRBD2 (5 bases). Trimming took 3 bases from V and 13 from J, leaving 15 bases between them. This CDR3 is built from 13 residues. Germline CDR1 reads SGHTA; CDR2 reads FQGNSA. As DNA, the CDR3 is TGTGCCAGCAGCTTGGACGGCGCGGGTGGGCTGTTTTTT. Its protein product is CASSLDGAGGLFF. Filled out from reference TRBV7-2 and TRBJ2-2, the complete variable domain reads GAGVSQSPSNKVTEKGKDVELRCDPISGHTALYWYRQSLGQGLEFLIYFQGNSAPDKSGLPSDRFSAERTGGSVSTLTIQRTQQEDSAVYLCASSLDGAGGLFFGEGSRLTVL.

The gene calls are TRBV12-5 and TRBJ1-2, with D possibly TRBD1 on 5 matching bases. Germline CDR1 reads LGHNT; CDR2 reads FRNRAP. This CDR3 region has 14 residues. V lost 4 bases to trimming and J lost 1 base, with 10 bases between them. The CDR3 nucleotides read TGTGCTAGTGGTTATGGAGGGGATAACTATGGCTACACCTTC. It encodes CASGYGGDNYGYTF.

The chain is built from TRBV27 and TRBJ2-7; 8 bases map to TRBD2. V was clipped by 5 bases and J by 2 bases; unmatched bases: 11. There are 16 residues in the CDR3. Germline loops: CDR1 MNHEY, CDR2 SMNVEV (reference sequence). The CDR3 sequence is CASSTRLAHRPYEQYF. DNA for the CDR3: TGTGCCAGCAGTACCCGACTAGCGCACCGGCCCTACGAGCAGTACTTC.

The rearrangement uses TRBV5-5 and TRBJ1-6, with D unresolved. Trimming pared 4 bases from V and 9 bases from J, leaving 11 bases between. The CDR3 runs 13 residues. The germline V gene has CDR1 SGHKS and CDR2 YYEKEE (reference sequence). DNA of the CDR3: TGTGCCAGCAGCCTCGCGGCGAGTTCACCCCTCCACTTT. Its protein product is CASSLAASSPLHF.

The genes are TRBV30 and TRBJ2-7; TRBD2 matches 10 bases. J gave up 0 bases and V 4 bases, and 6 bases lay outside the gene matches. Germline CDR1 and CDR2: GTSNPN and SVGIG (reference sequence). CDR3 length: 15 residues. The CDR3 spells CAWTVTSGLSYEQYF. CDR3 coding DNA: TGTGCCTGGACTGTGACTAGCGGGCTCTCCTACGAGCAGTACTTC.

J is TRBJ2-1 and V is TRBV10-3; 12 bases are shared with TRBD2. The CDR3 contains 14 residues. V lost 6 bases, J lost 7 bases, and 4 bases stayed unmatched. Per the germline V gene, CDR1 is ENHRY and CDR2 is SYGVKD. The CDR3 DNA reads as TGTGCCATCAGAGGGACTAGCGGGCTTAATGAGCAGTTCTTC. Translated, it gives CAIRGTSGLNEQFF.

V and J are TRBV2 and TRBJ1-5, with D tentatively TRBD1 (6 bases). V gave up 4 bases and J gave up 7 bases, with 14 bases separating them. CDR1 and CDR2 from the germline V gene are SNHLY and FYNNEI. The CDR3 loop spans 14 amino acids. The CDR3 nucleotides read TGTGCCAGCAGTGTGAGTGGGGGCGAGCAGCCCCAGCATTTT. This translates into CASSVSGGEQPQHF.

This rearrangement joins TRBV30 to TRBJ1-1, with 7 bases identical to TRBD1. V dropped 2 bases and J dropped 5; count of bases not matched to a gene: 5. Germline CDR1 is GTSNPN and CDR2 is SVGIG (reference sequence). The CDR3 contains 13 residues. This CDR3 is CAWSKGGRTEAFF. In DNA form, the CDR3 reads TGTGCCTGGAGTAAAGGGGGCAGGACTGAAGCTTTCTTT. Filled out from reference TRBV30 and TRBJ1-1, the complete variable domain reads SQTIHQWPATLVQPVGSPLSLECTVEGTSNPNLYWYRQAAGRGLQLLFYSVGIGQISSEVPQNLSASRPQDRQFILSSKKLLLSDSGFYLCAWSKGGRTEAFFGQGTRLTVV.

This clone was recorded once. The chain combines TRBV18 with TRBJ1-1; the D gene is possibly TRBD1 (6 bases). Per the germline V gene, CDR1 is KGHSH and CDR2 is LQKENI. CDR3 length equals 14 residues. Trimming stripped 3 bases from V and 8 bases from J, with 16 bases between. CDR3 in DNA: TGTGCCAGCTCACCGACGGACCTGGGGGCCGAAGCTTTCTTT. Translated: CASSPTDLGAEAFF.

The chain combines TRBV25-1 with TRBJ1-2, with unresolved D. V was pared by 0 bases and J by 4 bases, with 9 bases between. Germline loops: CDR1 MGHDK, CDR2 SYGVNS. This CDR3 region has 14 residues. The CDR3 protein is CASSEYTQPYGYTF. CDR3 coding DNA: TGTGCCAGCAGTGAATATACACAGCCCTATGGCTACACCTTC.

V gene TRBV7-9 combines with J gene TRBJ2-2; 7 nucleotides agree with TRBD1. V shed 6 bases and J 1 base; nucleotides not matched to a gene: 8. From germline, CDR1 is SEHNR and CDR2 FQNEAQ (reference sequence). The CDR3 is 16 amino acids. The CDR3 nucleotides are TGTGCCAGCAGTAAGACCGGGACAGTGAACACCGGGGAGCTGTTTTTT. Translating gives CASSKTGTVNTGELFF. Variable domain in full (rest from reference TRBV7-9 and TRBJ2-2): DTGVSQNPRHKITKRGQNVTFRCDPISEHNRLYWYRQTLGQGPEFLTYFQNEAQLEKSRLLSDRFSAERPKGSFSTLEIQRTEQGDSAMYLCASSKTGTVNTGELFFGEGSRLTVL.

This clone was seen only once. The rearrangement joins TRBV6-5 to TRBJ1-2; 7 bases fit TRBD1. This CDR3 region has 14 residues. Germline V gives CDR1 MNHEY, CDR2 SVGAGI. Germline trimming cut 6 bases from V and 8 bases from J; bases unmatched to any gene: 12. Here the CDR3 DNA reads TGTGCCAGCAGCCTTGGGGACAGCCTAGGGGGCTACACCTTC. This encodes CASSLGDSLGGYTF.

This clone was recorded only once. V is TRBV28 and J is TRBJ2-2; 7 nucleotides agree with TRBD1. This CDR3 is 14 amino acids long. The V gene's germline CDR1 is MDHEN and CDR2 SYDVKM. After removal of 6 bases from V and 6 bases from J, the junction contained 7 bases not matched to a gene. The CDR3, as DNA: TGTGCCAGCAGGCGGACAGGTCGTGCCGGGGAGCTGTTTTTT. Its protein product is CASRRTGRAGELFF.

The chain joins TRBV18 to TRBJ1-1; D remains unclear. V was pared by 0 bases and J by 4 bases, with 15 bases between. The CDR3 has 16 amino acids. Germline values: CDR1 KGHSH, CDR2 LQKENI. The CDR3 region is CASSPPLGTEGTEAFF. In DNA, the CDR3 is TGTGCCAGCTCACCACCTCTGGGAACGGAGGGCACTGAAGCTTTCTTT.

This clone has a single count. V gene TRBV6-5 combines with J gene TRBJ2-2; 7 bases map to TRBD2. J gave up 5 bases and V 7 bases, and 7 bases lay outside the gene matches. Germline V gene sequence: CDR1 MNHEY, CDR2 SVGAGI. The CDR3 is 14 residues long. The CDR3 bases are TGTGCCAGCATCTGGGGGAGGGGAACCGGGGAGCTGTTTTTT. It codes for CASIWGRGTGELFF.

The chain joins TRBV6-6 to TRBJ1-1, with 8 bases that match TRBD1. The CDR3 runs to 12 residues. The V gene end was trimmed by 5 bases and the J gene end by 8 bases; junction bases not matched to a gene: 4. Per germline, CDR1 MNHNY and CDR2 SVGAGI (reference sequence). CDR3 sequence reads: CASSPRDREAFF. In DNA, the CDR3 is TGTGCCAGCAGTCCCCGGGACAGGGAAGCTTTCTTT.

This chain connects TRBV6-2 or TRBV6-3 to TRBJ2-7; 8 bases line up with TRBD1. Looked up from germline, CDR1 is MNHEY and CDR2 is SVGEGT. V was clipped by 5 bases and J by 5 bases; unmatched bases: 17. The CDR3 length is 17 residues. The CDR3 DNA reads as TGTGCCAGCAGTGACGACCGGACAGGGCTCATTGGGGACGAGCAGTACTTC. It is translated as CASSDDRTGLIGDEQYF.

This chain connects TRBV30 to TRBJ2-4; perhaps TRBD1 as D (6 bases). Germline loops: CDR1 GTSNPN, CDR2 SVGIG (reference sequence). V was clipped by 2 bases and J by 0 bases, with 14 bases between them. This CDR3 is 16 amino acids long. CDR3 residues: CAWSSGTNLAKNIQYF. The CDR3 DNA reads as TGTGCCTGGAGTTCCGGGACAAACCTAGCCAAAAACATTCAGTACTTC.